What follows are 8 T cell receptor beta chains derived from one specimen sequenced in a study of identical twins. From the 5' RACE reads, TCRdb called clonotypes with MiXCR, one entry per CDR3 protein. The sample carries around 1.7 million distinct CDR3 sequences, 25% to 35% recorded once. The specimen sequenced was cord blood. These receptors all come from a newborn girl in good health.

The rearrangement joins TRBV19 to TRBJ2-1; TRBD2 matches 8 bases. The CDR3 contains 18 residues. J lost 6 bases, V lost 1 base, and 14 bases had no gene match. Germline loops: CDR1 LNHDA, CDR2 SQIVND (reference sequence). This chain's CDR3 is CASSIVGSGIGYANEQFF. The CDR3 nucleotides read TGTGCCAGTAGTATAGTTGGTAGCGGGATAGGTTACGCCAATGAGCAGTTCTTC. Based on the CDR3 plus reference TRBV19 and TRBJ2-1, the full variable domain is DGGITQSPKYLFRKEGQNVTLSCEQNLNHDAMYWYRQDPGQGLRLIYYSQIVNDFQKGDIAEGYSVSREKKESFPLTVTSAQKNPTAFYLCASSIVGSGIGYANEQFFGPGTRLTVL.

The chain links TRBV14 to TRBJ2-1; the D gene is possibly TRBD2 (5 bases). This CDR3 contains 15 residues. The germline CDR1 and CDR2 sequences are SGHDN and FVKESK. The ends were cut back, 4 bases at V and 2 bases at J, with 12 bases in the middle. The CDR3 nucleotides are TGTGCCAGCAGCCGACTCACTAGAGCCTACAATGAGCAGTTCTTC. This sequence encodes CASSRLTRAYNEQFF.

A remark on this clonotype: A junction boundary mismatches the germline segment, possibly from a read error. The CDR3 sequence is CACSQGQSYNEQFF. The CDR3 DNA reads TGTGCCTGCAGCCAAGGACAGTCCTACAATGAGCAGTTCTTC. J is TRBJ2-1 and V is TRBV3-1, with D possibly TRBD1 on 6 matching bases. The CDR3 covers 14 residues. The V gene's germline CDR1 is LGHDT and CDR2 YNNKEL (reference sequence).

The chain has TRBV28 and TRBJ2-3; TRBD2 matches 8 bases. The CDR3 has 15 residues. The germline gives CDR1 MDHEN, CDR2 SYDVKM. The V segment lost 3 bases and the J segment 2 bases; nucleotides outside the gene matches: 4. CDR3 loop: CASSFRGGPTDTQYF. CDR3 sequence (DNA): TGTGCCAGCAGTTTCCGGGGGGGGCCCACAGATACGCAGTATTTT. Drawing the rest from reference TRBV28 and TRBJ2-3, the complete variable domain is DVKVTQSSRYLVKRTGEKVFLECVQDMDHENMFWYRQDPGLGLRLIYFSYDVKMKEKGDIPEGYSVSREKKERFSLILESASTNQTSMYLCASSFRGGPTDTQYFGPGTRLTVL.

The sample holds a few counts of this clonotype. The genes are TRBV5-1 and TRBJ2-3; D is unresolved. CDR1 is SGHRS and CDR2 is YFSETQ in the germline V gene. The CDR3 extends over 16 amino acids. The V and J ends lost 0 bases and 0 bases respectively, with 11 bases between them. The CDR3 DNA follows: TGCGCCAGCAGCTTGGAGGCTTCCACTAGCACAGATACGCAGTATTTT. It codes for CASSLEASTSTDTQYF.

This clonotype was counted only a few times. The rearrangement uses TRBV5-1 and TRBJ1-6, with TRBD1 identical over 9 bases. Trimming at V came to 0 bases and at J to 7 bases, leaving 2 bases not matched to a gene. The CDR3 has 15 residues. The germline V gene encodes CDR1 SGHRS and CDR2 YFSETQ. In nucleotides, the CDR3 is TGCGCCAGCAGCTTGGACAGGGGGCAAAATTCACCCCTCCACTTT. Amino acids: CASSLDRGQNSPLHF.

This clonotype was seen a handful of times. This chain uses TRBV28 with TRBJ1-2; weak D call: TRBD1 (5 bases). Trimming pared 6 bases from V and 7 bases from J, leaving 15 bases between. The CDR3 totals 13 residues. Germline CDR1 reads MDHEN; CDR2 reads SYDVKM. CDR3: CASSSTVIFGYTF. The CDR3 DNA reads as TGTGCCAGCAGCTCGACAGTCATATTTGGCTACACCTTC.

This clonotype was seen a few times. The J gene is TRBJ2-7, the V gene TRBV18; the match to TRBD2 covers 8 bases. With 3 bases clipped from V and 0 bases from J, the junction kept 4 bases outside the gene matches. Germline CDR1 reads KGHSH; CDR2 reads LQKENI. The CDR3 extends over 15 amino acids. CDR3 nucleotides: TGTGCCAGCTCACCGGCCGGGACTAGCTCCTACGAGCAGTACTTC. Protein product: CASSPAGTSSYEQYF.